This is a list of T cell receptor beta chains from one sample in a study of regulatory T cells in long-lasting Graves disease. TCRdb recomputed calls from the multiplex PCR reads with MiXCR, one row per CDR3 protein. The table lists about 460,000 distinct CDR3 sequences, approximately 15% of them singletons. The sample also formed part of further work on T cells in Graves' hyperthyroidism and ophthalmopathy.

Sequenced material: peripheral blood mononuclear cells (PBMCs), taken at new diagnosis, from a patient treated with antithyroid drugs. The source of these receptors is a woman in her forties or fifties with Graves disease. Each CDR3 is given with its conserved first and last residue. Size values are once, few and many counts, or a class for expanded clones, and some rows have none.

cdr3_aa: CASSLGVINTGELFF
j_call: TRBJ2-2
clone_size: .
v_call: TRBV7-8

cdr3_aa: CATSRDGPTGELFF
j_call: TRBJ2-2
clone_size: few
v_call: TRBV15

cdr3_aa: CASSLMGGELFF
j_call: TRBJ2-2
clone_size: many
v_call: TRBV28

cdr3_aa: CATLAEPTYEQYF
j_call: TRBJ2-7
clone_size: many
v_call: TRBV2

cdr3_aa: CASSVGGSGNTIYF
j_call: TRBJ1-3
clone_size: .
v_call: TRBV6-1

cdr3_aa: CASSFEGEKLFF
j_call: TRBJ1-4
clone_size: few
v_call: TRBV5-6

cdr3_aa: CAISSDGSYEQYF
j_call: TRBJ2-7
clone_size: many
v_call: TRBV6-1

cdr3_aa: CASSYSKGTRARDTQYF
j_call: TRBJ2-3
clone_size: .
v_call: TRBV6-2/TRBV6-3

cdr3_aa: CASSFGLAGERSYNEQFF
j_call: TRBJ2-1
clone_size: many
v_call: TRBV28

cdr3_aa: CASRDDRGSGELFF
j_call: TRBJ2-2
clone_size: .
v_call: TRBV11-2

cdr3_aa: CASRPVGGAGEQYF
j_call: TRBJ2-7
clone_size: many
v_call: TRBV12-3/TRBV12-4

cdr3_aa: CASSLTYRAEAFF
j_call: TRBJ1-1
clone_size: many
v_call: TRBV28

cdr3_aa: CASSYRVSSYNEQFF
j_call: TRBJ2-1
clone_size: .
v_call: TRBV13

cdr3_aa: CASSKDGPYNEQFF
j_call: TRBJ2-1
clone_size: few
v_call: TRBV25-1

cdr3_aa: CSARMSLGAYGGQPQHF
j_call: TRBJ1-5
clone_size: few
v_call: TRBV20-1

cdr3_aa: CASSQASRSAYEQYF
j_call: TRBJ2-7
clone_size: .
v_call: TRBV3-1

cdr3_aa: CASSLVAGRGSYEQYF
j_call: TRBJ2-7
clone_size: .
v_call: TRBV5-1

cdr3_aa: CASSSGLAEWYEQFF
j_call: TRBJ2-1
clone_size: many
v_call: TRBV28

cdr3_aa: CASSLAGTDLYSEQFF
j_call: TRBJ2-1
clone_size: many
v_call: TRBV28

cdr3_aa: CASSSRLAGVSSYNEQFF
j_call: TRBJ2-1
clone_size: many
v_call: TRBV11-2

cdr3_aa: CASSGGGGGVDEQFF
j_call: TRBJ2-1
clone_size: .
v_call: TRBV6-2/TRBV6-3

cdr3_aa: CASSTSGQGSETQYF
j_call: TRBJ2-5
clone_size: many
v_call: TRBV7-3

cdr3_aa: CASSPGQFQETQYF
j_call: TRBJ2-5
clone_size: many
v_call: TRBV7-9

cdr3_aa: CASSYTGGPMNTEAFF
j_call: TRBJ1-1
clone_size: .
v_call: TRBV28

cdr3_aa: CASSLPPTQYF
j_call: TRBJ2-3
clone_size: many
v_call: TRBV6-2/TRBV6-3

cdr3_aa: CAWSRGGGAFF
j_call: TRBJ1-1
clone_size: few
v_call: TRBV30

cdr3_aa: CATLFERGTYEQYF
j_call: TRBJ2-7
clone_size: many
v_call: TRBV2

cdr3_aa: CASSLENEQFF
j_call: TRBJ2-1
clone_size: many
v_call: TRBV11-3

cdr3_aa: CASNQGDGYTF
j_call: TRBJ1-2
clone_size: many
v_call: TRBV7-2

cdr3_aa: CASMRSGLGWNEQFF
j_call: TRBJ2-1
clone_size: many
v_call: TRBV27

cdr3_aa: CASSRAGAGYSNQPQHF
j_call: TRBJ1-5
clone_size: .
v_call: TRBV19

cdr3_aa: CASSIGPGVVVDTQYF
j_call: TRBJ2-3
clone_size: .
v_call: TRBV19

cdr3_aa: CASSEGLGRAYNEQFF
j_call: TRBJ2-1
clone_size: .
v_call: TRBV9

cdr3_aa: CASSYSAAENLPLHF
j_call: TRBJ1-6
clone_size: .
v_call: TRBV6-2/TRBV6-3

cdr3_aa: CASKITGSGEQYF
j_call: TRBJ2-7
clone_size: .
v_call: TRBV19

cdr3_aa: CAWDDSANTGELFF
j_call: TRBJ2-2
clone_size: many
v_call: TRBV30

cdr3_aa: CASSLEGLLGEQYF
j_call: TRBJ2-7
clone_size: many
v_call: TRBV5-1

cdr3_aa: CASSISPSDYEQYF
j_call: TRBJ2-7
clone_size: .
v_call: TRBV19

cdr3_aa: CSARAWDRDSYEQYF
j_call: TRBJ2-7
clone_size: many
v_call: TRBV20-1

cdr3_aa: CSARWPEAFF
j_call: TRBJ1-1
clone_size: many
v_call: TRBV20-1

cdr3_aa: CAWSVLYSGQGMKETQYF
j_call: TRBJ2-5
clone_size: many
v_call: TRBV30

cdr3_aa: CASSLRRGLEQYF
j_call: TRBJ2-7
clone_size: many
v_call: TRBV7-9

cdr3_aa: CASSLKRGTGGSEAFF
j_call: TRBJ1-1
clone_size: many
v_call: TRBV13

cdr3_aa: CSAELAGSAGREQFF
j_call: TRBJ2-1
clone_size: many
v_call: TRBV20-1

cdr3_aa: CASSPTPGYTF
j_call: TRBJ1-2
clone_size: .
v_call: TRBV7-2

cdr3_aa: CASSPGTSSDNEQFF
j_call: TRBJ2-1
clone_size: many
v_call: TRBV7-2